This T cell receptor beta chain was captured in a study of cytomegalovirus exposure and HLA in healthy donors. The study, taken as a whole, reports: Many donors shared some public TCRs, even though most TCR sequences were rare. Serostatus for CMV was the only available immune exposure information.

Regarding this clone: Its antigen is not known.

This CDR3 spans 16 amino acids. The V and J ends lost 2 bases and 0 bases respectively, with 11 bases between them. Germline CDR1 reads SGHVS; CDR2 reads FNYEAQ. PCR amplification relied on 60 Vbeta primers (plus 13 Jbeta primers). Data came from immunoSEQ multiplex PCR; TCRdb stores just in-frame clones and leaves some out. The repertoire consists of some 170,000 clones, with roughly 9.4% occurring once and the leading ten covering 1% to 1.5%. The chain links TRBV7-6 to TRBJ2-1; D is possibly TRBD2 (6 bases). The sequence came from a woman under 40 in good health and CMV-seropositive. The sample comprised PBMCs. DNA for the CDR3: TGTGCCAGCAGCTTACGAGGGGAGGCCTCCTACAATGAGCAGTTCTTC. The encoded protein is CASSLRGEASYNEQFF.